Listed below are T cell receptor beta chains from one sample, sequenced in a study of shared clonotypes between healthy human individuals. The method was immunoSEQ multiplex PCR; TCRdb's version includes in-frame clones alone and lacks a portion of them. The repertoire has about 2,100,000 clones, about 92% of them found once; the top ten carry 1.5% to 2%. Material: naive CD8+ T cells from PBMCs. All receptors derive from a man aged 18 to 35 in good health. Some clones in this sample may be carry-over from other donors' samples. Each CDR3 is given with its conserved first and last residue. A D gene is named only where the DNA matches it firmly. The size of a clone is reported for some rows only, either as once, few or many, or as a class for expanded clones.

DNA: TGTGCCATCAGCGGACAGGGCTATGGCTACACCTTC
CDR3: CAISGQGYGYTF
length: 12
J: TRBJ1-2
size: once
D: TRBD1
V: TRBV10-3

DNA: TGTGCCACCAGCAGACCGGGACTAGCGGGAATGGGGGAGCAGTTCTTC
CDR3: CATSRPGLAGMGEQFF
length: 16
J: TRBJ2-1
size: once
D: TRBD2
V: TRBV15

DNA: TGTGCCTGGAGTGGAGGAGGGGTCCCCTACGAGCAGTACTTC
CDR3: CAWSGGGVPYEQYF
length: 14
J: TRBJ2-7
size: NA
D: NA
V: TRBV30

DNA: TGCAGCGTTCCCCTGGGGGGCCGATATGGCTACACCTTC
CDR3: CSVPLGGRYGYTF
length: 13
J: TRBJ1-2
size: NA
D: NA
V: TRBV29-1

DNA: TGTGCCAGCAGCTTACTGGCGGGAGGCCCCCCGTACAATGAGCAGTTCTTC
CDR3: CASSLLAGGPPYNEQFF
length: 17
J: TRBJ2-1
size: NA
D: TRBD2
V: TRBV7-3

DNA: TGTGCCAGTAGTATTGGGCCCTCCTACGAGCAGTACTTC
CDR3: CASSIGPSYEQYF
length: 13
J: TRBJ2-7
size: NA
D: NA
V: TRBV19

DNA: TGTGCCAGCAGTTTGCCAGGGCGAAGCTCCTACGAGCAGTACTTC
CDR3: CASSLPGRSSYEQYF
length: 15
J: TRBJ2-7
size: NA
D: NA
V: TRBV6-5

DNA: TGTGCCAGCAGCACCTGGGAAACAAGAGATACGCAGTATTTT
CDR3: CASSTWETRDTQYF
length: 14
J: TRBJ2-3
size: NA
D: NA
V: TRBV14

DNA: TGTGCCAGCAGTCTCGGACTAGCGGGAGCGTACGAGCAGTACTTC
CDR3: CASSLGLAGAYEQYF
length: 15
J: TRBJ2-7
size: once
D: TRBD2
V: TRBV28

DNA: TGTGCCAGCAGCGCCAAGGGAGGTGGCGGGGAGCTGTTTTTT
CDR3: CASSAKGGGGELFF
length: 14
J: TRBJ2-2
size: NA
D: NA
V: TRBV9

DNA: TGCGCCAGCAGCCGGAAGACGGGACTCACAGATACGCAGTATTTT
CDR3: CASSRKTGLTDTQYF
length: 15
J: TRBJ2-3
size: NA
D: NA
V: TRBV4-1

DNA: TGTGCCAGCAGCGATACTGAAGAGGCAGATACGCAGTATTTT
CDR3: CASSDTEEADTQYF
length: 14
J: TRBJ2-3
size: NA
D: NA
V: TRBV7-9

DNA: TGTGCCAGCAGCTTAGTGGATACGCGTGATCGAGAGCAGTACTTC
CDR3: CASSLVDTRDREQYF
length: 15
J: TRBJ2-7
size: NA
D: NA
V: TRBV7-6

DNA: TGTGCCTCGGGACTCCCCTACAATGAGCAGTTCTTC
CDR3: CASGLPYNEQFF
length: 12
J: TRBJ2-1
size: once
D: NA
V: TRBV30

DNA: TGTGCCAGCAGCTTCTCCCCACCGGTAAGACTAGCGGTGAACTACGAGCAGTACTTC
CDR3: CASSFSPPVRLAVNYEQYF
length: 19
J: TRBJ2-7
size: once
D: TRBD2
V: TRBV7-6

DNA: TGCAGCGTTTTTGGGTTGACAGGGGGGACCTCCTACGAGCAGTACTTC
CDR3: CSVFGLTGGTSYEQYF
length: 16
J: TRBJ2-7
size: NA
D: TRBD1
V: TRBV29-1

DNA: TGTGCCTCTCGGTTGGCAGTCCCCCAGGAGGGCTACACCTTC
CDR3: CASRLAVPQEGYTF
length: 14
J: TRBJ1-2
size: NA
D: NA
V: TRBV28

DNA: TGTGCCAGCAGCTTAAAGGGTGGTAGCGGGACCCCCACAGATACGCAGTATTTT
CDR3: CASSLKGGSGTPTDTQYF
length: 18
J: TRBJ2-3
size: NA
D: TRBD2
V: TRBV7-3

DNA: TGTGCCAGCAGTTTACCAGGGGTGAACACTGAAGCTTTCTTT
CDR3: CASSLPGVNTEAFF
length: 14
J: TRBJ1-1
size: NA
D: NA
V: TRBV27

DNA: TGCGCCAGCAGCCAAGAGGAAGGAGAGGTGGAAGCTTTCTTT
CDR3: CASSQEEGEVEAFF
length: 14
J: TRBJ1-1
size: NA
D: NA
V: TRBV4-3

DNA: TGTGCCAGCACTGGGACAGACTATGGCTACACCTTC
CDR3: CASTGTDYGYTF
length: 12
J: TRBJ1-2
size: NA
D: TRBD1
V: TRBV2

DNA: TGTGCCAGCAGCAGCAGACCAGGGGGCGCCGGCACCGGGGAGCTGTTTTTT
CDR3: CASSSRPGGAGTGELFF
length: 17
J: TRBJ2-2
size: NA
D: TRBD1
V: TRBV7-9

DNA: TGTGCCAGCAGTTACCAGGGAGACTATGGCTACACCTTC
CDR3: CASSYQGDYGYTF
length: 13
J: TRBJ1-2
size: once
D: NA
V: TRBV6-6

DNA: TGTGCCAGCAGCTTTGGGTATGAGCAGTTCTTC
CDR3: CASSFGYEQFF
length: 11
J: TRBJ2-1
size: once
D: NA
V: TRBV7-3

DNA: TGTGCCAGCCGGGGGAGACTCGGCTCCTACGAGCAGTACTTC
CDR3: CASRGRLGSYEQYF
length: 14
J: TRBJ2-7
size: NA
D: NA
V: TRBV6-1

DNA: TGTGCCAGCAGTGAAGCTAGGGGCGACACCATATATTTT
CDR3: CASSEARGDTIYF
length: 13
J: TRBJ1-3
size: NA
D: NA
V: TRBV2

DNA: TGTGCCAGCCGAGGGGCAGACTCCTACGAGCAGTACTTC
CDR3: CASRGADSYEQYF
length: 13
J: TRBJ2-7
size: NA
D: NA
V: TRBV9

DNA: TGTGCCAGCAGTGTCCCCAGGGGCCTCAGCTCCTACGAGCAGTACTTC
CDR3: CASSVPRGLSSYEQYF
length: 16
J: TRBJ2-7
size: once
D: NA
V: TRBV2

DNA: TGTGCCAGCAGCTTATCTGGAGGCCGGGAGACCCAGTACTTC
CDR3: CASSLSGGRETQYF
length: 14
J: TRBJ2-5
size: NA
D: NA
V: TRBV13

DNA: TGTGCCAGCAGCTCAATAGGGGGCCCGGCGGGAGGTGCCGAGCAGTACTTC
CDR3: CASSSIGGPAGGAEQYF
length: 17
J: TRBJ2-7
size: NA
D: NA
V: TRBV11-2

DNA: TGTGCCAGCAGCCCGGGATATGGCTACACCTTC
CDR3: CASSPGYGYTF
length: 11
J: TRBJ1-2
size: few
D: NA
V: TRBV28

DNA: TGTGCCAGTAGTTTGCAGGGGTTTTCCTACGAGCAGTACTTC
CDR3: CASSLQGFSYEQYF
length: 14
J: TRBJ2-7
size: NA
D: NA
V: TRBV19

DNA: TGTGCCAGCAGCTTCGGACTAGCGGGACCTATAGAGCAGTTCTTC
CDR3: CASSFGLAGPIEQFF
length: 15
J: TRBJ2-1
size: NA
D: TRBD2
V: TRBV9

DNA: TGTGCCAGCAGTTTATCGCCTTACACCTCCTACAATGAGCAGTTCTTC
CDR3: CASSLSPYTSYNEQFF
length: 16
J: TRBJ2-1
size: NA
D: NA
V: TRBV27

DNA: TGCAGCGTTCAGGAGCACTATGGCTACACCTTC
CDR3: CSVQEHYGYTF
length: 11
J: TRBJ1-2
size: NA
D: NA
V: TRBV29-1

DNA: TGCAGCGTTGATCCTCCAGGGACCGGAAACACCATATATTTT
CDR3: CSVDPPGTGNTIYF
length: 14
J: TRBJ1-3
size: NA
D: NA
V: TRBV29-1

DNA: TGTGCCACCAGCCCAGATCGGGCAGGCCATAGCACAGATACGCAGTATTTT
CDR3: CATSPDRAGHSTDTQYF
length: 17
J: TRBJ2-3
size: NA
D: NA
V: TRBV15

DNA: TGTGCCAGCAGTTCATACGGGAGCCAAGAGACCCAGTACTTC
CDR3: CASSSYGSQETQYF
length: 14
J: TRBJ2-5
size: NA
D: NA
V: TRBV27

DNA: TGTGCCAGCAGCTACGTCGTGAGGGCTGAAGCTTTCTTT
CDR3: CASSYVVRAEAFF
length: 13
J: TRBJ1-1
size: NA
D: NA
V: TRBV5-8

DNA: TGCGCCAGCAGCTTGGAGGGAGGGCTCGCGGAGACCCAGTACTTC
CDR3: CASSLEGGLAETQYF
length: 15
J: TRBJ2-5
size: NA
D: TRBD2
V: TRBV5-1

DNA: TGTGCCAGTAGTATAGGGGCGGCACGCTATGGCTACACCTTC
CDR3: CASSIGAARYGYTF
length: 14
J: TRBJ1-2
size: NA
D: NA
V: TRBV19

DNA: TGTGCCAGCGGATTTGGCCCAGGGGGCTGGGGCGAGCAGTACTTC
CDR3: CASGFGPGGWGEQYF
length: 15
J: TRBJ2-7
size: NA
D: TRBD1
V: TRBV28

DNA: TGTGCCAGCAGTGACCAGGGGGCATCGAACTATGGCTACACCTTC
CDR3: CASSDQGASNYGYTF
length: 15
J: TRBJ1-2
size: NA
D: TRBD1
V: TRBV2

DNA: TGTGCCAGCAGAGACAGAGATCGCGGGCCCCAGCATTTT
CDR3: CASRDRDRGPQHF
length: 13
J: TRBJ1-5
size: once
D: NA
V: TRBV28

DNA: TGTGCCAGCAGCTTCCTCCGGGACAACGAGCAGTACTTC
CDR3: CASSFLRDNEQYF
length: 13
J: TRBJ2-7
size: NA
D: NA
V: TRBV5-8